This T cell receptor beta chain originates from a study of blood T cell repertoires in COVID-19. Generated by immunoSEQ multiplex PCR, the TCRdb table keeps only in-frame clones and is missing some. The data show 500,000 or so clones, with about nine tenths seen just once and under 0.75% held by the top ten. V lost 6 bases and J lost 6, with 9 bases in between. Germline V gene lookup returns CDR1 SGHVS and CDR2 FNYEAQ. The CDR3 has 13 residues. The chain has TRBV7-6 and TRBJ1-6; D is undetermined. The TCR was taken from a young woman who had recovered from COVID-19. Sequencing was performed on PBMCs or T cells enriched from blood (not recorded which). In DNA, the CDR3 is TGTGCCAGCAGGAGGGCGGGTAATTCACCCCTCCACTTT. Protein sequence: CASRRAGNSPLHF.